This entry lists 6 T cell receptor beta chains sequenced from one sample in a study of shared clonotypes between healthy human individuals. Only in-frame clones appear in the TCRdb table, and some are missing; sequencing was by immunoSEQ multiplex PCR. The repertoire holds approximately 2.5 million clones, with 90% to 95% as singletons. Sample: naive CD4+ T cells sorted from blood. Noted subset: CD45RA+ positively selected. These receptors came from a young man in good health.

This clone was recorded a few times. The rearrangement joins TRBV2 to TRBJ1-1; tentative D call: TRBD1 (5 bases). V was clipped by 10 bases and J by 5 bases, with 14 bases between them. The CDR3 has 12 amino acids. Per germline, CDR1 SNHLY and CDR2 FYNNEI. In DNA, the CDR3 is TGTGCCATCGGGATCCAGGGAACTGAAGCTTTCTTT. The encoded protein is CAIGIQGTEAFF.

The chain employs TRBV27 and TRBJ2-7; TRBD2 matches at 9 bases. After removal of 5 bases from V and 5 bases from J, the junction contained 13 bases not matched to a gene. This CDR3 comprises 16 residues. From germline, CDR1 is MNHEY and CDR2 SMNVEV (reference sequence). Written as DNA, the CDR3 is TGTGCCAGCAGTCCCCTCCGCAGCGGGGGGATCCACGAGCAGTACTTC. This sequence encodes CASSPLRSGGIHEQYF.

This sequence joins TRBV14 and TRBJ2-2; 9 nucleotides align to TRBD1. V dropped 4 bases and J dropped 5; count of bases not matched to a gene: 8. The length of the CDR3 is 16 residues. Per the germline V gene, CDR1 is SGHDN and CDR2 is FVKESK. The CDR3 spells CASSPRDRVSTGELFF. CDR3 coding DNA: TGTGCCAGCAGCCCCCGGGACAGGGTGTCTACCGGGGAGCTGTTTTTT.

V gene TRBV10-2 combines with J gene TRBJ2-1; D possibly corresponds to TRBD1 (5 bases). Trimming took 7 bases from V and 7 from J, leaving 8 bases between them. This CDR3 contains 11 residues. Germline V gives CDR1 WSHSY, CDR2 SAAADI. In DNA, the CDR3 is TGCGCCAGCACAGGGTTTAATGAGCAGTTCTTC. Residues: CASTGFNEQFF.

The rearrangement joins TRBV11-1 to TRBJ1-4; the D is unclear. Trimming left V 5 bases short and J 5 bases short, with 18 bases between. Germline CDR1 is SGHAT and CDR2 is FQDESV (reference sequence). The CDR3 has 16 residues. CDR3 protein: CASSDRLGLGNEKLFF. The CDR3 bases are TGTGCCAGCAGCGACCGACTGGGTCTAGGGAATGAAAAACTGTTTTTT.

The chain combines TRBV5-1 with TRBJ2-7; 10 bases match TRBD2. The CDR3 totals 16 residues. In germline, CDR1 is SGHRS, CDR2 YFSETQ. V was pared by 4 bases and J by 0 bases, with 7 bases of the junction left unmatched. The CDR3 region is CASSGTSGAVSYEQYF. The CDR3 nucleotides are TGCGCCAGCAGCGGCACTAGCGGGGCCGTCTCCTACGAGCAGTACTTC.